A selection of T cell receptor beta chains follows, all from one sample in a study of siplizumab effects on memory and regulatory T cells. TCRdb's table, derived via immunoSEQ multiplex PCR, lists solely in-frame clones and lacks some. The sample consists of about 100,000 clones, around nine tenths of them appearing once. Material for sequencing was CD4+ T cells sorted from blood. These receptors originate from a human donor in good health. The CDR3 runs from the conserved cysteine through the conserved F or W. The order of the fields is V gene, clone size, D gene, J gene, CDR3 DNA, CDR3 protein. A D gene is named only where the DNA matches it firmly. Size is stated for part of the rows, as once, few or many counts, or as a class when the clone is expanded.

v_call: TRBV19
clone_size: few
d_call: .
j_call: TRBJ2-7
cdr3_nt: TGTGCCAGTAGTACGACGACAGGTAACTACGAGCAGTACTTC
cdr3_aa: CASSTTTGNYEQYF

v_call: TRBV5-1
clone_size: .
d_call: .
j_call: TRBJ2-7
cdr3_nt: TGTGCCAGCAGCTTGGAAGGTAACGAGCAGTACTTC
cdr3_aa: CASSLEGNEQYF

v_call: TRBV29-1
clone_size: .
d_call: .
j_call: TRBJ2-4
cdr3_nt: TGCAGCGTCACATCGGTCTTAAACATTCAGTACTTC
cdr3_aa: CSVTSVLNIQYF

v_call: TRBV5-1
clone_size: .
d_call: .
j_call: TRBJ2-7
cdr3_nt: TGCGCCAGCAGCTGGAGCGGTCCCTACGAGCAGTACTTC
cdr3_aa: CASSWSGPYEQYF

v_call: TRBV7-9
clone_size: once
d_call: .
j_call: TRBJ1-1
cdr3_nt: TGTGCCAGCAGCTTAGAGCCCTCCTGGGAAGCTTTCTTT
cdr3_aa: CASSLEPSWEAFF

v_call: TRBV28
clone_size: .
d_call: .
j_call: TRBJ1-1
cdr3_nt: TGTGCCAGCAGTCCGCGACGGACTGAAGCTTTCTTT
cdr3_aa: CASSPRRTEAFF

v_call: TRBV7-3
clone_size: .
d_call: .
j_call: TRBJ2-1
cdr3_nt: TGTGCCAGCAGCCCCCGTAGGAACAATGAGCAGTTCTTC
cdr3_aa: CASSPRRNNEQFF

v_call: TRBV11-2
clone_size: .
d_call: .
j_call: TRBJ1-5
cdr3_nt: TGTGCCAGCAGCTTTAATAGATTGCAGCCCCAGCATTTT
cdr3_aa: CASSFNRLQPQHF

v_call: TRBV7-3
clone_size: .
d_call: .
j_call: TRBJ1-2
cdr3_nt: TGTGCCAGCAGCTTACTTCCGGGGGAGGGCTATGGCTACACCTTC
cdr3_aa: CASSLLPGEGYGYTF

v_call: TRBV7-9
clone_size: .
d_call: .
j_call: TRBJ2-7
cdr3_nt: TGTGCCAGCAGCTTAGGGGGCTTCAGCTCCTACGAGCAGTACTTC
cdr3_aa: CASSLGGFSSYEQYF

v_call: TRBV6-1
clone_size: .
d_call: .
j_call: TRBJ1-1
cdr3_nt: TGTGCCAGCAGCGTCGGAGTCAGGGTTCTGGAAGCTTTCTTT
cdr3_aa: CASSVGVRVLEAFF

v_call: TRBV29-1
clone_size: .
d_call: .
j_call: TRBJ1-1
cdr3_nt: TGCAGCGTCCGAGGGGGATCGGGACCGAACACTGAAGCTTTCTTT
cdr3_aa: CSVRGGSGPNTEAFF

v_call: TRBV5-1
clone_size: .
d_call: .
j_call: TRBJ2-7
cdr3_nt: TGCGCCAGCAGCTCGGTTGTGGACTACGAGCAGTACTTC
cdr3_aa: CASSSVVDYEQYF

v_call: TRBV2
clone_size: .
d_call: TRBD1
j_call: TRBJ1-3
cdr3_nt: TGTGCCAGCAGTGAGGAGGGGGCAGGTACTGGAAACACCATATATTTT
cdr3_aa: CASSEEGAGTGNTIYF

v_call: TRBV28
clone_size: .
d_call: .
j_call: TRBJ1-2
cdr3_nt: TGTGCCAGCAGACAACCGGGGGCGCCGGGAGGCTACACCTTC
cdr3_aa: CASRQPGAPGGYTF

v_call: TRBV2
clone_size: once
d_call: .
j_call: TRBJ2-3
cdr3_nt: TGTGCCAGCAGTACTCAGAGCGGCCAGGGAAGGACAGATACGCAGTATTTT
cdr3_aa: CASSTQSGQGRTDTQYF

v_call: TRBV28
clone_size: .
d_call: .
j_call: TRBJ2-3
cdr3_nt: TGTGCCAGCAGTTTAGAAAAATTGTCGGGTAGACTCATACTTAGCACAGATACGCAGTATTTT
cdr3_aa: CASSLEKLSGRLILSTDTQYF

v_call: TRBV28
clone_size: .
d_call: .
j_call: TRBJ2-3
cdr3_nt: TGTGCCAGCAGTTCTCAGGGGGCTAGCGGGAGCACAGATACGCAGTATTTT
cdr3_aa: CASSSQGASGSTDTQYF

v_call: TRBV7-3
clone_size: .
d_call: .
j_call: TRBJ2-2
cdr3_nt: TGTGCCAGCAGCTTTGGGGAGTACACCGGGGAGCTGTTTTTT
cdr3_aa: CASSFGEYTGELFF

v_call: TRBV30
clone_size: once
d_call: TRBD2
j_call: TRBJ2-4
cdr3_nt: TGTGCCTGGAGAGCGGGGTCCAAAAACATTCAGTACTTC
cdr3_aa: CAWRAGSKNIQYF

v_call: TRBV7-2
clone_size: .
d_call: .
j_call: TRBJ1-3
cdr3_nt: TGTGCCAGCAGCTTCCGGGCCCCTGGAAACACCATATATTTT
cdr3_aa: CASSFRAPGNTIYF

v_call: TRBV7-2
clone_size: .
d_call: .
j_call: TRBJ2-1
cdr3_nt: TGTGCCAGCAGCGTTCTGGGGGGAACATACAATGAGCAGTTCTTC
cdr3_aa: CASSVLGGTYNEQFF

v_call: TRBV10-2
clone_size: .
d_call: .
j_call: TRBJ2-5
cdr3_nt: TGCGCCAGCAGTGAGTCGCCAGAGACCCAGTACTTC
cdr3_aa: CASSESPETQYF

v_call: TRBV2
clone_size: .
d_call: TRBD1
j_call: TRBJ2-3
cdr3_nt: TGTGCCAGCAGTGAAAAGGGACAGGGGACAGATACGCAGTATTTT
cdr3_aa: CASSEKGQGTDTQYF

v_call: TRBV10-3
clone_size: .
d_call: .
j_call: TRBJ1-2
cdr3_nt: TGTGCCATCAGTGAGACTAATTCTGGGACCAACTATGGCTACACCTTC
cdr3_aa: CAISETNSGTNYGYTF

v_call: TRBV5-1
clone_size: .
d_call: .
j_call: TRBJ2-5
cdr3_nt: TGCGCCAGCAGCTTTGAAGGGGCCCAAGAGACCCAGTACTTC
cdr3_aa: CASSFEGAQETQYF

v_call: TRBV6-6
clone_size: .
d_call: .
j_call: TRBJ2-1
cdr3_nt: TGTGCCAGCAAAAGGTCAGAGTCCTACAATGAGCAGTTCTTC
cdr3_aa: CASKRSESYNEQFF

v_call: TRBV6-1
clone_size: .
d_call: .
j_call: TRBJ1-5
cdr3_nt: TGTGCCAGCAGTGAAATCAATAGGCGGCCCCAGCATTTT
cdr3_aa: CASSEINRRPQHF

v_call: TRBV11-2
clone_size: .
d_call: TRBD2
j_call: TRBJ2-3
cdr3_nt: TGTGCCAGCAGCTTAGATGGACTAGCGACAGATACGCAGTATTTT
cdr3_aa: CASSLDGLATDTQYF

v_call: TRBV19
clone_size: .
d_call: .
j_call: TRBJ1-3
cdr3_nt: TGTGCCAGTAGTTCGTCTGGGAATCATCCTGGAAACACCATATATTTT
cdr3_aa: CASSSSGNHPGNTIYF

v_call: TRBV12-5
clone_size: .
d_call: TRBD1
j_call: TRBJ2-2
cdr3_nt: TGTGCTAGTGGCCCGACCACGGGACAGGGGTTCTCCGGGGAGCTGTTTTTT
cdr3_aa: CASGPTTGQGFSGELFF

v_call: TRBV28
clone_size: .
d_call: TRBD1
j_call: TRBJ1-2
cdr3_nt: TGTGCCAGCGGAGACCGGGACAGAGGCTACACCTTC
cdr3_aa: CASGDRDRGYTF

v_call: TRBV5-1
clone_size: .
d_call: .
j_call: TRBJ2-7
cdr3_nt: TGCGCCAGCACTCGGACAGAGAGCTCCTACGAGCAGTACTTC
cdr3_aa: CASTRTESSYEQYF

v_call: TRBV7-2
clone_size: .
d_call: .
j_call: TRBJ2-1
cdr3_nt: TGTGCCAGCAGCTTAAATGTTGGGGTTAGCGGCGGTGAGCAGTTCTTC
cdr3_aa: CASSLNVGVSGGEQFF

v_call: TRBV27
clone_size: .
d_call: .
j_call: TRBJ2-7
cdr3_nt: TGTGCCAGCAGTTTGGGGTCCGAGCAGTACTTC
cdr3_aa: CASSLGSEQYF

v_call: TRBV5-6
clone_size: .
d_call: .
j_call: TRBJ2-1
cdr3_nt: TGTGCCAGCAGCCCGCCGGGCGCTGGATTAAATAATGAGCAGTTCTTC
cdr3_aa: CASSPPGAGLNNEQFF

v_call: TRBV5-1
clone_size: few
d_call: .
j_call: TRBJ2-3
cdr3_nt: TGCGCCAGCAGCACAGGTGCAATTCTCACAGATACGCAGTATTTT
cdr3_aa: CASSTGAILTDTQYF

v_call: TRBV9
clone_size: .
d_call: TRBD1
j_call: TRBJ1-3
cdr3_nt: TGTGCCAGCAGCGCTTCGACAGGGGTTGGAAACACCATATATTTT
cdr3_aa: CASSASTGVGNTIYF

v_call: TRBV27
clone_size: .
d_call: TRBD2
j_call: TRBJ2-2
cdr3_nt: TGTGCCAGCAGTTTATTCGGCTCCCCGGGAGGCACCGGGGAGCTGTTTTTT
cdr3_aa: CASSLFGSPGGTGELFF

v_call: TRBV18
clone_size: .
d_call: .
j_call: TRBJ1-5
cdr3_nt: TGTGCCAGCTCACCCGATATGGGGGGCGTCGGACAGCCCCAGCATTTT
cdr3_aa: CASSPDMGGVGQPQHF

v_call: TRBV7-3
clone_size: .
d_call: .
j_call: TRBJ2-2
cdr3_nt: TGTGCCAGCAGCTTAGGGGTGAACACCGGGGAGCTGTTTTTT
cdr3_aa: CASSLGVNTGELFF

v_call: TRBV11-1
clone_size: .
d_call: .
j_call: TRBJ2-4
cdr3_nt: TGTGCCAGCAGCCCTAGGCGGAGTGTGGGAAACATTCAGTACTTC
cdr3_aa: CASSPRRSVGNIQYF

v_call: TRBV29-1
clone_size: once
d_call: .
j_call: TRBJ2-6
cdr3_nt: TGCAGCGGATACAGCCCTGGGGCCAACGTCCTGACTTTC
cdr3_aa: CSGYSPGANVLTF

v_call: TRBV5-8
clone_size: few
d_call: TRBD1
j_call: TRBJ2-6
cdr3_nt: TGTGCCAGCAGCTTTCCGGGACAGCCTTCCTCTGGGGCCAACGTCCTGACTTTC
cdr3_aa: CASSFPGQPSSGANVLTF

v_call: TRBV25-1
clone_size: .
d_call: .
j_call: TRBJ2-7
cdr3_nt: TGTGCCAGCAGTGGGAGCCCTACGGGGTTCGACATCTACGAGCAGTACTTC
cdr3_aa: CASSGSPTGFDIYEQYF

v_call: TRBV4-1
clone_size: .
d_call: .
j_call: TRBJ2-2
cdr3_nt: TGCGCCAGCAACCCAAAGGGGAGAGGGGCCGGGGAGCTGTTTTTT
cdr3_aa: CASNPKGRGAGELFF

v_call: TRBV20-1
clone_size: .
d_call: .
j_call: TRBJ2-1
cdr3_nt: TGCAGTGCTCGTCCCGCGGATGAGCAGTTCTTC
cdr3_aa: CSARPADEQFF

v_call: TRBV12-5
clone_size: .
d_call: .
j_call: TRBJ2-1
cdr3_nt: TGTGCTAGTGCCCTCAACAATGAGCAGTTCTTC
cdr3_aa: CASALNNEQFF

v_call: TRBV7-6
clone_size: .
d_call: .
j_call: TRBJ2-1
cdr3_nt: TGTGCCAGCAGCTTCCAGTCCTACAATGAGCAGTTCTTC
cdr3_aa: CASSFQSYNEQFF

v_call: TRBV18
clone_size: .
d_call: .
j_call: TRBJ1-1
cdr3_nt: TGTGCCAGCTCACCCCAGGGTACGAACACTGAAGCTTTCTTT
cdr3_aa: CASSPQGTNTEAFF

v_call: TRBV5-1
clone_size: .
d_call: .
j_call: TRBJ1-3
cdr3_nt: TGCGCCAGCAGCTTGCCCGGCTCTGGAAACACCATATATTTT
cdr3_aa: CASSLPGSGNTIYF

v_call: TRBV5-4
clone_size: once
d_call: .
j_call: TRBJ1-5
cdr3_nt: TGTGCCAGCAGCTTCGGGGGAGGTGGTAATCAGCCCCAGCATTTT
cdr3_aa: CASSFGGGGNQPQHF